The sample holds a few counts of the clone carrying this TCR beta chain. PCR primers comprised 60 Vbeta and 13 Jbeta primers. Here immunoSEQ multiplex PCR was the method, and the copy in TCRdb shows in-frame clones only, minus some. The sample records some 250,000 clones, approximately 81% being singletons. This specimen comes from a study of cytomegalovirus exposure and HLA in healthy donors. The CDR3 length is 16 residues. After removal of 5 bases from V and 5 bases from J, the junction contained 11 bases not matched to a gene. Per germline, CDR1 SGHRS and CDR2 YFSETQ. The chain has TRBV5-1 and TRBJ2-2; 8 bases line up with TRBD2. The source material was PBMCs. The TCR originated in a woman in her fifties or sixties in good health and CMV-seropositive. This chain's CDR3 is CASRRGAGVNTGELFF. In DNA form, the CDR3 reads TGCGCCAGCAGAAGAGGAGCGGGAGTCAATACCGGGGAGCTGTTTTTT.